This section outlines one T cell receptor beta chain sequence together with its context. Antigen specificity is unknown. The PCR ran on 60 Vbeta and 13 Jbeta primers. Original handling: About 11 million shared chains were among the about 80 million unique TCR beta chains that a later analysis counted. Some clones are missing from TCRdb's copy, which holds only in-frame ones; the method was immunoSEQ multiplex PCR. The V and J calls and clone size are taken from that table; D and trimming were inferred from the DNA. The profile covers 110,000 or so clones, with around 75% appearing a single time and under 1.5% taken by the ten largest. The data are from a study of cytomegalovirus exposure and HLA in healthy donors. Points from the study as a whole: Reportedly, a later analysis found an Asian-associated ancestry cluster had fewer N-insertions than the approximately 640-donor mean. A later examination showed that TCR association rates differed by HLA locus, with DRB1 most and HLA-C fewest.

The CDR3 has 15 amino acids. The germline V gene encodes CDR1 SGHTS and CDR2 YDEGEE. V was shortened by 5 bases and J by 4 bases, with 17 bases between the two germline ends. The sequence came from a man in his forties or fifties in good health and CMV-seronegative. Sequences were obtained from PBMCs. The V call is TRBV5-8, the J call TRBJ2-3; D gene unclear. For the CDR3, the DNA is TGTGCCAGCAGGCTGGGCATTTCTTTCGCAGATACGCAGTATTTT. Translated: CASRLGISFADTQYF.